Below are 22 T cell receptor beta chains sequenced from a single sample in a study of tumor-infiltrating lymphocytes in localized non-small cell lung cancer. TCRdb's copy holds only in-frame clones and misses some; the assay was immunoSEQ multiplex PCR. The top ten clones hold under 15% of a sample with around 7,200 clones, 65% to 75% of them seen once. Sequenced: lung tumor tissue. The receptors derive from a human donor with non-small cell lung cancer.

Note on this clone: The same CDR3 is also encoded by other DNA sequences in this sample. This sequence joins TRBV5-1 and TRBJ2-3, with D uncertain. The germline gives CDR1 SGHRS, CDR2 YFSETQ. The CDR3 runs to 12 residues. V lost 4 bases and J 4 bases, leaving 7 bases between the germline ends. The CDR3 region is CASSPPADTQYF. The CDR3 DNA is TGCGCCAGCAGCCCCCCAGCAGATACGCAGTATTTT. Full variable domain (remainder filled in from reference TRBV5-1 and TRBJ2-3): KAGVTQTPRYLIKTRGQQVTLSCSPISGHRSVSWYQQTPGQGLQFLFEYFSETQRNKGNFPGRFSGRQFSNSRSEMNVSTLELGDSALYLCASSPPADTQYFGPGTRLTVL.

CDR3 nucleotides: TGCGCCAGCAGCTCACGGGACTCTAGGGAGACCCAGTACTTC. Amino acids: CASSSRDSRETQYF. The rearrangement uses TRBV5-1 and TRBJ2-5; TRBD2 might be the D (6 bases). Germline V gene sequence: CDR1 SGHRS, CDR2 YFSETQ. The CDR3 runs 14 residues. Trimming shortened V by 3 bases and J by 5 bases, and 14 bases separated the two germline ends.

The rearrangement uses TRBV7-9 and TRBJ2-3; 8 bases are shared with TRBD1. This CDR3 spans 13 amino acids. V was pared by 6 bases and J by 4 bases, with 3 bases of the junction left unmatched. Germline CDR1 reads SEHNR; CDR2 reads FQNEAQ (reference sequence). In nucleotides, the CDR3 is TGTGCCAGCAGTCCACAGGGGGCAGATACGCAGTATTTT. Translated, it gives CASSPQGADTQYF.

This clone was seen a few times. The V and J genes are TRBV29-1 and TRBJ1-1; D is unresolved. V lost 3 bases to trimming and J lost 0 bases, with 5 bases between them. The germline CDR1 and CDR2 sequences are SQVTM and ANQGSEA. The CDR3 totals 12 residues. CDR3 amino acids: CSVEGVNTEAFF. CDR3 nucleotides: TGCAGCGTTGAGGGCGTGAACACTGAAGCTTTCTTT.

In its sample, this clone is medium-sized. The rearrangement joins TRBV6-4 to TRBJ2-1, with D uncertain. The CDR3 extends over 14 amino acids. V shed 5 bases and J shed 9 bases, with 17 bases lying between them. The V gene's germline CDR1 is MRHNA and CDR2 SNTAGT. The CDR3 protein is CASSPQPVGTEQFF. CDR3 bases: TGTGCCAGCAGTCCGCAACCTGTTGGTACTGAGCAGTTCTTC.

This clone showed up just a few times. The chain is built from TRBV7-9 and TRBJ2-1; D remains ambiguous. V was shortened by 0 bases and J by 2 bases, with 5 bases between the two germline ends. Germline CDR1 is SEHNR and CDR2 is FQNEAQ (reference sequence). This CDR3 spans 14 amino acids. The CDR3 loop reads CASSLAEAYNEQFF. CDR3 DNA sequence: TGTGCCAGCAGCTTAGCTGAGGCCTACAATGAGCAGTTCTTC.

The CDR3 spells CASSIRRTASTDTQYF. For the CDR3, the DNA is TGTGCCAGTAGTATCAGGCGGACTGCTAGCACAGATACGCAGTATTTT. The chain carries TRBV19 and TRBJ2-3, with D possibly matching TRBD2 (5 bases). Germline V gene data show CDR1 as LNHDA and CDR2 as SQIVND (reference sequence). With 3 bases removed from V and 0 bases from J, the gap between germline ends came to 13 bases. CDR3 length: 16 residues.

The gene calls are TRBV2 and TRBJ2-3; TRBD2 is a possible D gene (6 bases). The CDR3 totals 14 residues. The V gene lost 7 bases and the J gene lost 5 bases, with 16 bases spanning the gap. Germline V gene sequence: CDR1 SNHLY, CDR2 FYNNEI. CDR3 residues: CASTLATRGDTQYF. The CDR3 DNA reads TGTGCCAGCACGCTAGCGACACGGGGAGATACGCAGTATTTT.

CDR3 region: CASSLLVYPYEQYF. CDR3 nucleotides: TGTGCCAGCAGCTTATTGGTCTACCCCTACGAGCAGTACTTC. V and J are TRBV7-2 and TRBJ2-7; D is uncertain. Germline assignment: CDR1 SGHTA and CDR2 FQGNSA. Trimming took off 2 bases at V and 2 bases at J, with 10 bases between the two ends. This CDR3 is 14 amino acids long.

The V and J genes are TRBV15 and TRBJ2-3; the D call may be TRBD1 or TRBD2 (5 bases each). CDR1 and CDR2 from the germline V gene are LNHNV and YYDKDF (reference sequence). Trimming stripped 0 bases from V and 2 bases from J, with 12 bases between. The CDR3 sequence is 16 residues long. CDR3 sequence (DNA): TGTGCCACCAGCAGAGATCCTCCAGGGACCACAGATACGCAGTATTTT. Encoded protein: CATSRDPPGTTDTQYF. The full variable domain, rest sourced from reference TRBV15 and TRBJ2-3, is DAMVIQNPRYQVTQFGKPVTLSCSQTLNHNVMYWYQQKSSQAPKLLFHYYDKDFNNEADTPDNFQSRRPNTSFCFLDIRSPGLGDTAMYLCATSRDPPGTTDTQYFGPGTRLTVL.

The chain has TRBV5-1 and TRBJ2-3; 10 bases line up with TRBD1. J was trimmed by 1 base and V by 3 bases; bases with no gene match: 2. CDR3 length: 15 residues. Germline-derived CDR1 and CDR2 are SGHRS and YFSETQ. The CDR3 DNA reads as TGCGCCAGCAGCTCAGGACAGGGGGGCACAGATACGCAGTATTTT. Residues: CASSSGQGGTDTQYF.

This clone was seen only a few times. This chain joins TRBV30 and TRBJ1-5; no firm D call. Germline lookup yields CDR1 GTSNPN and CDR2 SVGIG (reference sequence). The CDR3 length is 13 residues. V lost 0 bases, J lost 7 bases, and 10 bases lay in between. DNA of the CDR3: TGTGCCTGGAGTGTAGAGGGAAACCAGCCCCAGCATTTT. It specifies CAWSVEGNQPQHF.

This clone was observed a handful of times. This sequence joins TRBV2 and TRBJ1-2; perhaps TRBD1 as D (6 bases). CDR1 is SNHLY and CDR2 is FYNNEI in the germline V gene. Deletions cut 3 bases from V and 1 base from J, with 9 bases between. This CDR3 region has 14 residues. CDR3 region: CASSDGTNNYGYTF. DNA of the CDR3: TGTGCCAGCAGTGACGGGACAAATAACTATGGCTACACCTTC.

This clone was detected once. V gene TRBV25-1 combines with J gene TRBJ1-4; no definite D call. CDR3 length: 14 amino acids. Looked up from germline, CDR1 is MGHDK and CDR2 is SYGVNS. Between the trimmed V and J ends, which lost 4 bases and 4 bases, there was a span of 10 bases. In DNA, the CDR3 is TGTGCCAGCAGTGCGGCCGCGGATAATGAAAAACTGTTTTTT. It yields the protein CASSAAADNEKLFF.

The chain is built from TRBV9 and TRBJ2-1; D perhaps matches TRBD2 (6 bases). CDR1 is SGDLS and CDR2 is YYNGEE in the germline V gene. Deletions cut 2 bases from V and 4 bases from J, with 13 bases between. This CDR3 comprises 15 residues. CDR3 coding DNA: TGTGCCAGCAGCGTGGCGGGACCACTTTACAATGAGCAGTTCTTC. Translation gives CASSVAGPLYNEQFF.

This chain links TRBV11-2 with TRBJ2-5; 8 nucleotides line up with TRBD1. Judging by the DNA end, TRBJ2-7 fits better; the J call may be wrong. Germline V gene lookup returns CDR1 SGHAT and CDR2 FQNNGV. This CDR3 has 16 residues. CDR3 DNA sequence: TGTGCCAGCAGCCCCCGGAGGGACAGGCGGTTCAACGAGCAGTACTTC. Its protein is CASSPRRDRRFNEQYF.

The rearrangement uses TRBV19 and TRBJ1-1; D call uncertain. The CDR3 covers 13 residues. Germline CDR1 LNHDA, CDR2 SQIVND (reference sequence). The V end lost 2 bases, the J end lost 6 bases, and 10 bases lay between the germline ends. In nucleotides, the CDR3 is TGTGCCAGTAGTATACGGGGATACCCTGAAGCTTTCTTT. Translating it yields CASSIRGYPEAFF.

CDR3 sequence (DNA): TGCGCCAGCAGCCGGCAACCGGGCCCCTCGGAGACCCAGTACTTC. Protein sequence: CASSRQPGPSETQYF. The V and J genes are TRBV4-3 and TRBJ2-5; D unclear. The germline V gene encodes CDR1 LGHNA and CDR2 YSLEER. V was trimmed by 4 bases and J by 5 bases, leaving 17 bases between them. This CDR3 contains 15 residues.

This clone has more than one count but fewer than ten. The chain combines TRBV7-9 with TRBJ1-1; D is unresolved. V was trimmed by 2 bases and J by 7 bases, leaving 11 bases between them. Germline V gene data show CDR1 as SEHNR and CDR2 as FQNEAQ (reference sequence). This CDR3 comprises 13 residues. CDR3 loop: CASSLSGLGEAFF. The CDR3 DNA is TGTGCCAGCAGCTTATCGGGGTTGGGTGAAGCTTTCTTT.

The DNA of the CDR3 is TGTGCCAGCACTGAGGGGGTTAGCAATCAGCCCCAGCATTTT. Encoded protein: CASTEGVSNQPQHF. This chain joins TRBV2 and TRBJ1-5; TRBD1 might be the D (6 bases). V lost 7 bases and J 0 bases, leaving 10 bases between the germline ends. Per the germline V gene, CDR1 is SNHLY and CDR2 is FYNNEI. The CDR3 has 14 amino acids. Supplemented by reference TRBV2 and TRBJ1-5, the full variable domain reads EPEVTQTPSHQVTQMGQEVILRCVPISNHLYFYWYRQILGQKVEFLVSFYNNEISEKSEIFDDQFSVERPDGSNFTLKIRSTKLEDSAMYFCASTEGVSNQPQHFGDGTRLSIL.

The rearrangement links TRBV5-5 to TRBJ2-7; no firm D call. The V and J ends lost 4 bases and 5 bases respectively, with 16 bases between them. Germline V gene data show CDR1 as SGHKS and CDR2 as YYEKEE (reference sequence). The CDR3 is 14 amino acids. In DNA, the CDR3 is TGTGCCAGCAGCCTGGGGTTTGAGGCCAACGAGCAGTACTTC. This sequence encodes CASSLGFEANEQYF. Full variable domain (rest looked up from reference TRBV5-5 and TRBJ2-7): DAGVTQSPTHLIKTRGQQVTLRCSPISGHKSVSWYQQVLGQGPQFIFQYYEKEERGRGNFPDRFSARQFPNYSSELNVNALLLGDSALYLCASSLGFEANEQYFGPGTRLTVT.

For the CDR3, the DNA is TGTGCCAGCAGCCTCGGGTGGACTAATGAAAAACTGTTTTTT. Its protein product is CASSLGWTNEKLFF. The gene calls are TRBV7-2 and TRBJ1-4, with D unclear. The CDR3 has 14 residues. CDR1 is SGHTA, CDR2 FQGNSA, per germline. The V gene lost 5 bases and the J gene lost 2 bases, with 9 bases spanning the gap. Combining the CDR3 with reference TRBV7-2 and TRBJ1-4 gives the whole variable domain GAGVSQSPSNKVTEKGKDVELRCDPISGHTALYWYRQSLGQGLEFLIYFQGNSAPDKSGLPSDRFSAERTGGSVSTLTIQRTQQEDSAVYLCASSLGWTNEKLFFGSGTQLSVL.